This is a list of T cell receptor beta chains from one sample in a study of blood T cell repertoires in COVID-19. Sequenced by immunoSEQ multiplex PCR; TCRdb stores in-frame clones only, minus some. The table lists 120,000 to 150,000 clones, more than 75% of them singletons. Material for sequencing was PBMCs or T cells enriched from blood (not recorded which). These TCRs come from a woman in her twenties or thirties with acute COVID-19. The CDR3 runs from the conserved cysteine through the conserved F or W. Each record gives: D gene, clone size, J gene, V gene, CDR3 DNA, CDR3 protein. The D gene is left open where the match is weak. Some rows have no size entry. The others give once, few or many, or a class for an expanded clone.

d_call: -
clone_size: -
j_call: TRBJ1-2
v_call: TRBV28
cdr3_nt: TGTGCCAGCAGTTTATCAGGGCTGATCTATGGCTACACCTTC
cdr3_aa: CASSLSGLIYGYTF

d_call: -
clone_size: -
j_call: TRBJ2-7
v_call: TRBV6-2/TRBV6-3
cdr3_nt: TGTGCCAGCAGTTACCACCGGCCGGGGTACGAGCAGTACTTC
cdr3_aa: CASSYHRPGYEQYF

d_call: TRBD1
clone_size: -
j_call: TRBJ1-1
v_call: TRBV18
cdr3_nt: TGTGCCAGCTCACTAGGACAGGCCCCAGGAAGCACTGAAGCTTTCTTT
cdr3_aa: CASSLGQAPGSTEAFF

d_call: TRBD2
clone_size: -
j_call: TRBJ2-7
v_call: TRBV2
cdr3_nt: TGTGCCAGCAGTGCCGGGACTAGCGGGGACTACGAGCAGTACTTC
cdr3_aa: CASSAGTSGDYEQYF

d_call: -
clone_size: -
j_call: TRBJ2-1
v_call: TRBV7-2
cdr3_nt: TGTGCCAGCAGCCCCAGAGGAGGCAATGAGCAGTTCTTC
cdr3_aa: CASSPRGGNEQFF

d_call: TRBD1
clone_size: -
j_call: TRBJ2-1
v_call: TRBV6-4
cdr3_nt: TGTGCCAGCAGTCAACAGGGGGCGGATTACAATGAGCAGTTCTTC
cdr3_aa: CASSQQGADYNEQFF

d_call: -
clone_size: -
j_call: TRBJ1-3
v_call: TRBV20-1
cdr3_nt: TGCAGTGCCACAGACGGAAACACCATATATTTT
cdr3_aa: CSATDGNTIYF

d_call: -
clone_size: -
j_call: TRBJ1-5
v_call: TRBV24-1
cdr3_nt: TGTGCCACCAGTGACCCGAGGGGGGGCAGCAATCAGCCCCAGCATTTT
cdr3_aa: CATSDPRGGSNQPQHF

d_call: -
clone_size: -
j_call: TRBJ1-1
v_call: TRBV7-9
cdr3_nt: TGTGCCAGCAGCTTTTCAGGGAAGGAAGCTTTCTTT
cdr3_aa: CASSFSGKEAFF

d_call: TRBD2
clone_size: -
j_call: TRBJ2-3
v_call: TRBV28
cdr3_nt: TGTGCCAGCAGCTCTCTAGCGGGTGGCACAGATACGCAGTATTTT
cdr3_aa: CASSSLAGGTDTQYF

d_call: -
clone_size: -
j_call: TRBJ1-5
v_call: TRBV27
cdr3_nt: TGTGCCAGCAAATTGGGGGAGGGCAATCAGCCCCAGCATTTT
cdr3_aa: CASKLGEGNQPQHF

d_call: -
clone_size: -
j_call: TRBJ1-4
v_call: TRBV7-9
cdr3_nt: TGTGCCAGCAGCCCGTCGGGGGGGCCGGAAAAACTGTTTTTT
cdr3_aa: CASSPSGGPEKLFF

d_call: -
clone_size: once
j_call: TRBJ1-2
v_call: TRBV19
cdr3_nt: TGTGCCAGTAGTATAACAGGGTATTCGGACTATGGCTACACCTTC
cdr3_aa: CASSITGYSDYGYTF

d_call: -
clone_size: -
j_call: TRBJ2-3
v_call: TRBV9
cdr3_nt: TGTGCCAGCAGCGGGGCTAGCCGGGCAGATACGCAGTATTTT
cdr3_aa: CASSGASRADTQYF

d_call: -
clone_size: once
j_call: TRBJ1-3
v_call: TRBV7-2
cdr3_nt: TGTGCCAGCAGCTTAGATCGGGGTTCTGGAAACACCATATATTTT
cdr3_aa: CASSLDRGSGNTIYF

d_call: -
clone_size: -
j_call: TRBJ1-1
v_call: TRBV2
cdr3_nt: TGTGCCAGCACCCCAGTAGCGGGGATCACTGAAGCTTTCTTT
cdr3_aa: CASTPVAGITEAFF

d_call: TRBD2
clone_size: -
j_call: TRBJ2-7
v_call: TRBV10-3
cdr3_nt: TGTGCCATCAGTGATAGCGGGAAGAGCTCCTACGAGCAGTACTTC
cdr3_aa: CAISDSGKSSYEQYF

d_call: TRBD1
clone_size: -
j_call: TRBJ1-5
v_call: TRBV9
cdr3_nt: TGTGCCAGCAGCCAAGGACAGGGGGCTGAGTGGCCCCAGCATTTT
cdr3_aa: CASSQGQGAEWPQHF

d_call: -
clone_size: -
j_call: TRBJ2-2
v_call: TRBV2
cdr3_nt: TGTGCCAGCAGTGAAGGTCAGGGTAGCACCGGGGAGCTGTTTTTT
cdr3_aa: CASSEGQGSTGELFF

d_call: TRBD2
clone_size: -
j_call: TRBJ2-5
v_call: TRBV30
cdr3_nt: TGTGCCTGGAGAAAAATGGGAGGGGAGACCCAGTACTTC
cdr3_aa: CAWRKMGGETQYF

d_call: TRBD2
clone_size: -
j_call: TRBJ2-1
v_call: TRBV27
cdr3_nt: TGTGCCAGCAGTTACCGTGGGTTAACGCTCCAGCCTAGCGGGCGCCGCGGTGAGCAGTTCTTC
cdr3_aa: CASSYRGLTLQPSGRRGEQFF

d_call: -
clone_size: -
j_call: TRBJ2-5
v_call: TRBV12-3/TRBV12-4
cdr3_nt: TGTGCCAGCAGTCTAGACAGACAAGAGACCCAGTACTTC
cdr3_aa: CASSLDRQETQYF